The 25 T cell receptor beta chains given below trace back to one sample, sequenced in a study of CD8 T cells in ankylosing spondylitis. TCRdb used MiXCR to reprocess the 5' RACE reads, holding one entry per CDR3 protein. The sample holds about 88,000 distinct CDR3 sequences, more than 25% seen once. The sequenced sample was blood, either unsorted or a sorted T cell fraction (not recorded which). Source of these receptors: a male donor with ankylosing spondylitis or in good health (not recorded which).

This chain uses TRBV5-1 with TRBJ1-1, with TRBD1 identical over 9 bases. Germline values: CDR1 SGHRS, CDR2 YFSETQ. There are 15 residues in the CDR3. V shed 0 bases and J 3 bases; nucleotides not matched to a gene: 3. The CDR3 region is CASSLGQGGYTEAFF. DNA of the CDR3: TGCGCCAGCAGCTTGGGACAGGGGGGATACACTGAAGCTTTCTTT.

V gene TRBV6-5 combines with J gene TRBJ2-3; D is possibly TRBD1 (5 bases). This CDR3 contains 14 residues. Germline V gene data show CDR1 as MNHEY and CDR2 as SVGAGI. Trimming left V 0 bases short and J 4 bases short, with 8 bases between. This chain's CDR3 is CASSYSGEPDTQYF. The CDR3 DNA reads as TGTGCCAGCAGTTACTCAGGGGAACCAGATACGCAGTATTTT.

The chain carries TRBV27 and TRBJ1-4; TRBD1 matches at 7 bases. The germline gives CDR1 MNHEY, CDR2 SMNVEV (reference sequence). V trimming: 6 bases; J trimming: 5 bases; junction bases outside the gene matches: 9. This CDR3 comprises 15 residues. The CDR3, as DNA: TGTGCCAGCAGGACCTACACAGGGGTAAATGAAAAACTGTTTTTT. It specifies CASRTYTGVNEKLFF.

This clonotype was seen a few times. Written as DNA, the CDR3 is TGCGCCAGCAGGCCCGGACCTTACGAGCAGTACTTC. Amino acids: CASRPGPYEQYF. The gene calls are TRBV10-2 and TRBJ2-7, with unresolved D. This CDR3 contains 12 residues. CDR1 and CDR2 (germline): WSHSY, SAAADI. V was clipped by 6 bases and J by 4 bases, with 10 bases between them.

The V call is TRBV20-1, the J call TRBJ2-3, with 8 bases lining up with TRBD1. Trimming removed 4 bases from V and 5 bases from J; junction bases left unmatched: 8. The CDR3 extends over 14 amino acids. The V gene's germline CDR1 is DFQATT and CDR2 SNEGSKA (reference sequence). The CDR3 nucleotides are TGCAGTGCTAACCTACAGGGGGAGGTAGATACGCAGTATTTT. Its protein is CSANLQGEVDTQYF.

CDR3 amino acids: CASSLQQAPGEQYV. DNA of the CDR3: TGTGCCAGCAGTTTGCAACAGGCCCCCGGCGAGCAGTACGTC. The rearrangement uses TRBV28 and TRBJ2-7; tentative D call: TRBD1 (5 bases). Germline V gene data show CDR1 as MDHEN and CDR2 as SYDVKM. This CDR3 has 14 residues. Trimming took 3 bases from V and 6 from J, leaving 15 bases between them.

This clonotype was found once. This rearrangement joins TRBV4-1 to TRBJ2-7, with TRBD2 matching over 13 bases. CDR1 and CDR2 from the germline V gene are MGHRA and YSYEKL. This CDR3 contains 16 residues. Losses at the gene ends were 4 bases for V and 4 bases for J; bases not matched to a gene: 7. The CDR3 here is CASSPLGGLAGYEQYF. In DNA, the CDR3 is TGCGCCAGCAGCCCCTTGGGGGGACTAGCGGGGTACGAGCAGTACTTC.

The chain carries TRBV7-3 and TRBJ1-1; the D gene is possibly TRBD1 (6 bases). The CDR3 has 12 amino acids. Trimming cost V 6 bases and J 8 bases, with 13 bases left between them. CDR1 and CDR2 (germline): SGHTA, FQGTGA. The CDR3: CASSLQGPEAFF. The CDR3 coding sequence is TGTGCCAGCAGTCTACAGGGACCCGAAGCTTTCTTT.

V is TRBV18 and J is TRBJ1-5, with 7 bases fitting TRBD1. The CDR3 is 16 residues long. V trimming: 0 bases; J trimming: 7 bases; junction bases outside the gene matches: 9. Germline V gene data show CDR1 as KGHSH and CDR2 as LQKENI. For the CDR3, the DNA is TGTGCCAGCTCACCACCGCTGACAGGGTCTGGGCAGCCCCAGCATTTT. Residues: CASSPPLTGSGQPQHF.

This clonotype was found a few times. The DNA is left out, because the CDR3 cannot be placed on it with certainty; the CDR3 is given as TCRdb lists it. V gene TRBV11-1 combines with J gene TRBJ2-4; the table's D gene call, TRBD2, was not cross checked with the DNA. From its first to its last residue, the CDR3 has 12 amino acids. Germline V gives CDR1 SGHAT, CDR2 FQDESV (reference sequence). The CDR3 loop reads CASSSFASGSYF.

This sequence joins TRBV5-6 and TRBJ1-1; no clear D gene. The V end was cut by 0 bases, the J end by 3 bases, with 9 bases between. The CDR3 totals 14 residues. Germline V gene sequence: CDR1 SGHDT, CDR2 YYEEEE. CDR3 sequence (DNA): TGTGCCAGCAGCTTGGACCTCCGGTACACTGAAGCTTTCTTT. It is translated as CASSLDLRYTEAFF.

This sequence joins TRBV20-1 and TRBJ2-3; a possible D gene is TRBD2 (5 bases). The CDR3 totals 14 residues. V lost 6 bases to trimming and J lost 0 bases, with 13 bases between them. The germline CDR1 and CDR2 sequences are DFQATT and SNEGSKA (reference sequence). The CDR3 is CSAPLDGSTDTQYF. CDR3 nucleotide sequence: TGCAGTGCGCCACTAGACGGGAGCACAGATACGCAGTATTTT.

The gene calls are TRBV15 and TRBJ1-2, with D uncertain. The V end lost 6 bases, the J end lost 8 bases, and 19 bases lay between the germline ends. Germline assignment: CDR1 LNHNV and CDR2 YYDKDF (reference sequence). The CDR3 is 14 amino acids. Written as DNA, the CDR3 is TGTGCCACCAGTCTCGGATTAACAACGAGGGGCTACACCTTC. Protein: CATSLGLTTRGYTF. Complete variable domain (other parts from reference TRBV15 and TRBJ1-2): DAMVIQNPRYQVTQFGKPVTLSCSQTLNHNVMYWYQQKSSQAPKLLFHYYDKDFNNEADTPDNFQSRRPNTSFCFLDIRSPGLGDTAMYLCATSLGLTTRGYTFGSGTRLTVV.

J is TRBJ1-5 and V is TRBV7-3; the match to TRBD1 covers 10 bases. Germline V gene lookup returns CDR1 SGHTA and CDR2 FQGTGA. The trim removed 3 bases at V and 5 bases at J, leaving 1 base unmatched. The length of the CDR3 is 14 residues. The CDR3 sequence: CASSLTGGDQPQHF. Written as DNA, the CDR3 is TGTGCCAGCAGCTTGACAGGGGGCGATCAGCCCCAGCATTTT.

The table lists this clonotype with many counts. The chain is built from TRBV5-1 and TRBJ1-1; D not certain. Germline CDR1 and CDR2: SGHRS and YFSETQ. The CDR3 extends over 14 amino acids. V was pared by 4 bases and J by 10 bases, with 20 bases between. Here the CDR3 reads CASSKRGPREGAFF. DNA of the CDR3: TGCGCCAGCAGCAAGCGAGGACCTCGAGAGGGAGCTTTCTTT. Variable domain in full (rest from reference TRBV5-1 and TRBJ1-1): KAGVTQTPRYLIKTRGQQVTLSCSPISGHRSVSWYQQTPGQGLQFLFEYFSETQRNKGNFPGRFSGRQFSNSRSEMNVSTLELGDSALYLCASSKRGPREGAFFGQGTRLTVV.

Only a few counts were recorded for this clonotype. The V and J genes are TRBV20-1 and TRBJ2-1; D may correspond to TRBD1 or TRBD2 (5 bases each). Germline loops: CDR1 DFQATT, CDR2 SNEGSKA (reference sequence). This CDR3 has 11 residues. V was pared by 6 bases and J by 8 bases, with 11 bases between. The CDR3 DNA reads TGCAGTGCCACCGGGACCGATGAGCAGTTCTTC. This encodes CSATGTDEQFF.

The V and J genes are TRBV20-1 and TRBJ1-2; unclear D gene. Per the germline V gene, CDR1 is DFQATT and CDR2 is SNEGSKA (reference sequence). The ends were cut back, 3 bases at V and 4 bases at J, with 9 bases in the middle. This CDR3 is 12 amino acids long. The CDR3 is CSASPPSYGYTF. The CDR3 nucleotides are TGCAGTGCTAGCCCTCCCAGCTATGGCTACACCTTC.

This chain connects TRBV28 to TRBJ2-7; 10 bases line up with TRBD2. The CDR3 loop spans 16 amino acids. Per the germline V gene, CDR1 is MDHEN and CDR2 is SYDVKM. V gave up 4 bases and J gave up 1 base; unmatched junction bases: 7. CDR3 bases: TGTGCCAGCAGTTCCCATAGCGGGGGGACTTCCTACGAGCAGTACGTC. It codes for CASSSHSGGTSYEQYV.

V gene TRBV29-1 combines with J gene TRBJ2-3, with 8 bases fitting TRBD2. The CDR3 runs 14 residues. Germline V gives CDR1 SQVTM, CDR2 ANQGSEA. Trimming removed 4 bases from V and 2 bases from J; junction bases left unmatched: 5. The CDR3 bases are TGCAGCGTTGGAGCGGGAGACATCACAGATACGCAGTATTTT. Its protein is CSVGAGDITDTQYF.

The rearrangement joins TRBV12-3 or TRBV12-4 to TRBJ2-7, with D hard to call. The CDR3 loop spans 13 amino acids. The ends were cut back, 5 bases at V and 2 bases at J, with 10 bases in the middle. CDR3 nucleotides: TGTGCCAGCAGTCCGCAGCCCCCCTACGAGCAGTACTTC. It translates to CASSPQPPYEQYF.

The rearrangement links TRBV20-1 to TRBJ2-7, with D perhaps matching TRBD1 or TRBD2 (6 bases each). The ends were cut back, 5 bases at V and 4 bases at J, with 12 bases in the middle. Germline V gene data show CDR1 as DFQATT and CDR2 as SNEGSKA (reference sequence). The CDR3 is 12 amino acids. CDR3 loop: CSAQRGEYEQYF. The DNA of the CDR3 is TGCAGTGCTCAGAGGGGGGAATACGAGCAGTACTTC.

Only a few counts were recorded for this clonotype. The genes are TRBV20-1 and TRBJ2-5, with D maybe TRBD2 (7 bases). The CDR3 is made up of 13 amino acids. Germline CDR1 and CDR2: DFQATT and SNEGSKA (reference sequence). V lost 8 bases and J 4 bases, leaving 17 bases between the germline ends. CDR3 protein: CSSNRGAAETQYF. CDR3 nucleotides: TGCAGTTCAAATCGGGGGGCGGCAGAGACCCAGTACTTC.

The chain links TRBV10-1 to TRBJ2-3, with 7 nucleotides matching TRBD1. This CDR3 region has 16 residues. The germline CDR1 and CDR2 sequences are WNHNN and SYGVQD (reference sequence). The V segment lost 8 bases and the J segment 3 bases; nucleotides outside the gene matches: 14. The CDR3 is CASPQRLTGMTDTQYF. For the CDR3, the DNA is TGCGCCAGCCCTCAAAGACTGACAGGGATGACAGATACGCAGTATTTT.

The CDR3: CASSQDGLLGINTGELFF. The CDR3 coding sequence is TGTGCCAGCAGCCAAGATGGGCTTCTAGGGATAAACACCGGGGAGCTGTTTTTT. This chain uses TRBV3-1 with TRBJ2-2, with D unclear. V lost 0 bases and J 2 bases, leaving 16 bases between the germline ends. The germline V gene encodes CDR1 LGHDT and CDR2 YNNKEL (reference sequence). This CDR3 comprises 18 residues.

The chain couples TRBV7-9 to TRBJ2-1; a possible D gene is TRBD2 (6 bases). V was trimmed by 3 bases and J by 7 bases, leaving 19 bases between them. Looked up from germline, CDR1 is SEHNR and CDR2 is FQNEAQ (reference sequence). The CDR3 loop spans 16 amino acids. CDR3 residues: CASSFLLGTRPNEQFF. The CDR3 coding sequence is TGTGCCAGCAGCTTTTTATTGGGGACTCGACCTAATGAGCAGTTCTTC.